The clone carrying this TCR beta chain was counted a single time. The data stem from a study of T cells in tuberculosis. CDR3 length equals 14 residues. Germline CDR1 LNHDA, CDR2 SQIVND (reference sequence). The V end lost 5 bases, the J end lost 0 bases, and 8 bases lay between the germline ends. Clones were sequenced by immunoSEQ multiplex PCR, and TCRdb holds only the in-frame ones, with some missing. The sample holds roughly 34,000 clones, approximately 90% seen once. The sample consisted of PBMCs. This TCR was recovered from a donor aged 5 to 30 with latent tuberculosis or without tuberculosis infection. Some clones in this sample may be carry-over from other donors' samples. V is TRBV19 and J is TRBJ1-5; D is undetermined. CDR3 sequence (DNA): TGTGCCAGTAGTCAGTATCATAGCAATCAGCCCCAGCATTTT. This translates into CASSQYHSNQPQHF.